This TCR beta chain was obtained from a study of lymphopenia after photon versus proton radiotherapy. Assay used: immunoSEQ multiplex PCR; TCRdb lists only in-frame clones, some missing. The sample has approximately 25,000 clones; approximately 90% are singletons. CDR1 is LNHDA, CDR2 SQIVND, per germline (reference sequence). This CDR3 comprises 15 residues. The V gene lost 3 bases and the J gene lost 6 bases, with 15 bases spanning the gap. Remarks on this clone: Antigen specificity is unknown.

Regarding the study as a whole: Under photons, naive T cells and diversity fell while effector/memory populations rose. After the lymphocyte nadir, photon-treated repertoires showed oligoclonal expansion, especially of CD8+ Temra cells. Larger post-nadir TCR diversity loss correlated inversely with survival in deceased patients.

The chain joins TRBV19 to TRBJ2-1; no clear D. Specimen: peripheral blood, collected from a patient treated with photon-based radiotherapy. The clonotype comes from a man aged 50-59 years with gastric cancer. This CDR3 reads CASSIIGRFRNEQFF. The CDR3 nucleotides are TGTGCCAGTAGTATTATCGGTCGTTTCCGCAATGAGCAGTTCTTC.